Listed below are T cell receptor beta chains from one sample, sequenced in a study of OX40 agonist ivuxolimab in advanced cancers. Using immunoSEQ multiplex PCR, the repertoire was profiled, and TCRdb retains in-frame clones only, with some absent. The top ten hold around 0.61% of the sample, which has more than 55,000 clones, roughly 87% seen once. The specimen comprised CD4+ or CD8+ T cells sorted from blood, sampled in a trial of the OX40 agonist ivuxolimab. The receptors come from an adult with an advanced solid tumor such as melanoma, head and neck, liver or kidney cancer. Both conserved end residues are part of each CDR3. D genes are given only for firm matches. Size tells how often a clone was seen (once, few, many) or the class of an expanded clone, and some rows leave it out.

j_call v_call d_call clone_size cdr3_aa cdr3_nt
TRBJ2-3 TRBV7-8 TRBD1 . CASSPLGQITDTQYF TGTGCCAGCAGCCCCCTGGGACAGATCACAGATACGCAGTATTTT
TRBJ2-7 TRBV6-1 . . CASSRTLYEQYF TGTGCCAGCAGTCGGACTCTCTACGAGCAGTACTTC
TRBJ2-2 TRBV29-1 . . CSVQLAETNTGELFF TGCAGCGTTCAATTAGCGGAGACGAACACCGGGGAGCTGTTTTTT
TRBJ1-5 TRBV19 . . CASSIAGRTSNQPQHF TGTGCCAGTAGTATAGCTGGCAGAACGAGCAATCAGCCCCAGCATTTT
TRBJ1-3 TRBV2 . . CASSDTESSGNTIYF TGTGCCAGCAGTGATACCGAATCCTCTGGAAACACCATATATTTT
TRBJ2-1 TRBV10-3 . once CAIKNRDSPTGEQFF TGTGCCATCAAGAACCGGGACTCCCCGACGGGTGAGCAGTTCTTC
TRBJ2-7 TRBV27 TRBD1 once CASTRVQGAPEQYF TGTGCCAGCACCCGGGTTCAGGGGGCGCCGGAGCAGTACTTC
TRBJ2-7 TRBV11-2 TRBD1 few CASSLGQGAFEQYF TGTGCCAGCAGCCTTGGACAGGGGGCTTTTGAGCAGTACTTC
TRBJ2-5 TRBV15 . . CATSRDRPDETQYF TGTGCCACCAGCAGAGATCGGCCTGATGAGACCCAGTACTTC
TRBJ2-3 TRBV27 . once CASRKLAGRGMGDTQYF TGTGCCAGCAGAAAACTAGCAGGGAGGGGGATGGGCGATACGCAGTATTTT
TRBJ2-3 TRBV28 . once CASRSLSDTQYF TGTGCCAGCAGAAGCCTCTCAGATACGCAGTATTTT
TRBJ2-3 TRBV6-5 TRBD2 . CASSGREGHSDTQYF TGTGCCAGCAGTGGTCGGGAGGGCCATTCAGATACGCAGTATTTT
TRBJ1-2 TRBV2 . . CASTQTRIYGYTF TGTGCCAGCACCCAGACACGGATCTATGGCTACACCTTC
TRBJ1-1 TRBV19 . . CASSISVRVDTEAFF TGTGCCAGTAGTATATCTGTACGAGTGGACACTGAAGCTTTCTTT
TRBJ2-1 TRBV7-9 . . CASSLEGRGNEQFF TGTGCCAGCAGCTTAGAAGGCCGGGGGAATGAGCAGTTCTTC
TRBJ2-1 TRBV4-1 TRBD1 . CASSLLGQGVEQFF TGCGCCAGCAGCCTCCTCGGACAGGGTGTTGAGCAGTTCTTC
TRBJ2-3 TRBV2 . . CASSEVGSWTDTQYF TGTGCCAGCAGTGAAGTCGGGAGTTGGACAGATACGCAGTATTTT
TRBJ1-1 TRBV19 . few CASSIGRVNTEAFF TGTGCCAGTAGTATAGGCAGGGTGAACACTGAAGCTTTCTTT
TRBJ2-3 TRBV25-1 . . CASSVPSSADTQYF TGTGCCAGCAGTGTCCCCTCCTCAGCAGATACGCAGTATTTT
TRBJ2-1 TRBV19 TRBD1 . CASSIVPGTGGYNEQFF TGTGCCAGTAGTATAGTCCCCGGGACAGGGGGATACAATGAGCAGTTCTTC
TRBJ1-3 TRBV7-9 . . CASSLEQGGNTIYF TGTGCCAGCAGCTTAGAACAGGGAGGAAACACCATATATTTT
TRBJ2-3 TRBV5-4 . few CASSLIGLGTDTQYF TGTGCCAGCAGCTTGATAGGGTTGGGCACAGATACGCAGTATTTT
TRBJ2-2 TRBV5-1 TRBD2 . CASSLALAGTEELFF TGCGCCAGCAGCTTGGCCCTAGCGGGAACGGAGGAGCTGTTTTTT
TRBJ1-3 TRBV5-1 . . CATSPGAGNTIYF TGCGCCACCTCACCTGGGGCTGGAAACACCATATATTTT
TRBJ2-7 TRBV6-1 TRBD1 . CTSSEQGSYEQYF TGTACCAGCAGTGAACAGGGGAGTTACGAGCAGTACTTC
TRBJ1-4 TRBV7-9 . . CASSYRGAGEKLFF TGTGCCAGCAGCTACCGGGGGGCCGGTGAAAAACTGTTTTTT
TRBJ2-1 TRBV5-1 TRBD2 . CASSQRLAGVREGQFF TGCGCCAGCAGCCAGAGACTAGCGGGAGTCAGGGAGGGGCAGTTCTTC
TRBJ2-7 TRBV30 TRBD2 . CAWSVLAGGPRDEQYF TGTGCCTGGAGTGTACTTGCGGGAGGGCCACGCGACGAGCAGTACTTC
TRBJ1-5 TRBV19 . . CASGQGWGNQPQHF TGTGCCAGTGGGCAGGGATGGGGCAATCAGCCCCAGCATTTT
TRBJ2-5 TRBV9 TRBD2 . CASSPIAGDQKTQYF TGTGCCAGCAGCCCAATAGCGGGAGACCAAAAGACCCAGTACTTC
TRBJ2-2 TRBV19 TRBD1 few CASSIWGTAPTGELFF TGTGCCAGTAGTATATGGGGGACAGCTCCCACCGGGGAGCTGTTTTTT
TRBJ1-1 TRBV19 TRBD1 . CASSVGQGGTEAFF TGTGCCAGTAGTGTGGGACAGGGTGGCACTGAAGCTTTCTTT
TRBJ2-2 TRBV7-3 . . CASSLTQLANTGELFF TGTGCCAGCAGCTTAACTCAACTGGCGAACACCGGGGAGCTGTTTTTT
TRBJ1-4 TRBV10-1 . once CASSDSDEKLFF TGCGCCAGCAGTGATTCGGATGAAAAACTGTTTTTT
TRBJ2-7 TRBV14 . . CASSQLTPYEQYF TGTGCCAGCAGCCAACTGACACCCTACGAGCAGTACTTC
TRBJ2-5 TRBV28 . . CASRPDPLETQYF TGTGCCAGCAGGCCCGACCCCCTAGAGACCCAGTACTTC
TRBJ1-5 TRBV28 TRBD1 few CASSLRTGGVWNQPQHF TGTGCCAGCAGTTTGCGGACAGGGGGAGTTTGGAATCAGCCCCAGCATTTT
TRBJ2-4 TRBV7-2 . . CASSLVGGANIQYF TGTGCCAGCAGCTTAGTTGGGGGGGCGAACATTCAGTACTTC
TRBJ2-1 TRBV19 TRBD2 . CASSIPGLAGVTRPDEQFF TGTGCCAGTAGTATCCCCGGACTAGCGGGAGTTACCCGGCCCGATGAGCAGTTCTTC
TRBJ2-7 TRBV18 . . CASGHSSYEQYF TGTGCCAGTGGACATAGCTCCTACGAGCAGTACTTC
TRBJ1-1 TRBV7-9 . few CASRAANTEAFF TGTGCCAGCAGGGCAGCGAACACTGAAGCTTTCTTT
TRBJ2-7 TRBV10-3 TRBD1 few CAIKPGQGLYEQYF TGTGCCATCAAACCGGGACAGGGGCTGTACGAGCAGTACTTC
TRBJ2-1 TRBV11-3 TRBD2 . CASSLPGGPDNEQFF TGTGCCAGCAGCTTACCGGGAGGGCCGGACAATGAGCAGTTCTTC
TRBJ2-1 TRBV10-3 . once CAIKGSGNEQFF TGTGCCATCAAGGGATCGGGCAATGAGCAGTTCTTC
TRBJ1-2 TRBV28 . few CASSSGQSKLYGYTF TGTGCCAGCAGTTCCGGACAGTCGAAACTTTATGGCTACACCTTC
TRBJ2-1 TRBV11-2 . . CASSNLDVEQFF TGTGCCAGCAGTAACCTAGATGTTGAGCAGTTCTTC
TRBJ2-7 TRBV5-1 . few CASSRAETYDEQYF TGCGCCAGTTCACGTGCGGAAACGTATGACGAGCAGTACTTC